Given below is one T cell receptor beta chain in context. The germline CDR1 and CDR2 sequences are LNHNV and YYDKDF (reference sequence). Trimming left V 1 base short and J 0 bases short, with 10 bases between. CDR3 length: 17 amino acids. These data belong to a study of blood T cell repertoires in COVID-19. This table comes from immunoSEQ multiplex PCR, and its TCRdb copy is limited to in-frame clones, with some not included. The data hold 150,000 to 200,000 clones, with roughly 82% observed a single time. The sequencing sample was made of PBMCs or T cells enriched from blood (not recorded which). The chain has TRBV15 and TRBJ2-6, with D possibly matching TRBD1 (6 bases). This sequence was found in a woman between 25 and 40 years old who had recovered from COVID-19. CDR3 in amino acids: CATSRGQVNSGANVLTF. Here the CDR3 DNA reads TGTGCCACCAGCAGAGGACAGGTGAACTCTGGGGCCAACGTCCTGACTTTC.